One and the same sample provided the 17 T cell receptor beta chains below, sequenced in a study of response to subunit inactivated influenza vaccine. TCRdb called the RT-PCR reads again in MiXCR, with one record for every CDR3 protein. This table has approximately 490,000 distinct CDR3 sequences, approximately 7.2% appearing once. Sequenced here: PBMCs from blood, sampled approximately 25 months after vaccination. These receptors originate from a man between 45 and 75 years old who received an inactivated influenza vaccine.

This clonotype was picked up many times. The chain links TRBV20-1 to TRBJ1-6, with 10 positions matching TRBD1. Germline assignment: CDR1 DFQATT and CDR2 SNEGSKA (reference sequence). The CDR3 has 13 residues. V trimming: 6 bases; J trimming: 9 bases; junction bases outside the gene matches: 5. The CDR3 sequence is CSATGTGVSPLHF. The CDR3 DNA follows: TGCAGTGCAACCGGGACAGGGGTTTCACCCCTCCACTTT.

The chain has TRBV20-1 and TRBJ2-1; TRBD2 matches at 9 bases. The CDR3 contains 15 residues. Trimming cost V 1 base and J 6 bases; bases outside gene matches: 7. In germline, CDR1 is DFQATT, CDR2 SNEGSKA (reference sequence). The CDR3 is CSARVLAGSLNEQFF. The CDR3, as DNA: TGCAGTGCTAGAGTTCTAGCGGGATCCCTCAATGAGCAGTTCTTC.

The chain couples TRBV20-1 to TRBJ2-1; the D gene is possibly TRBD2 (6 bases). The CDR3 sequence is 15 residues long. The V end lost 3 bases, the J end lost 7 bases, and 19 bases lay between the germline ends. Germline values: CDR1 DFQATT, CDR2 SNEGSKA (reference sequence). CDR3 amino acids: CSARTLAENLNEQFF. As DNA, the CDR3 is TGCAGTGCTAGGACGTTAGCGGAAAATTTAAATGAGCAGTTCTTC.

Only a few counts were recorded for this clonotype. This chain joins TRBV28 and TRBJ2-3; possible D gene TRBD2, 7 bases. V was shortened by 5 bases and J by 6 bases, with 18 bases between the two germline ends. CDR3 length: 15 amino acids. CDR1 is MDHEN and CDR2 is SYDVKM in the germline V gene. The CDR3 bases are TGTGCCAGCAGTCCGCGGGGGCGGGAACTTGATACGCAGTATTTT. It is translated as CASSPRGRELDTQYF.

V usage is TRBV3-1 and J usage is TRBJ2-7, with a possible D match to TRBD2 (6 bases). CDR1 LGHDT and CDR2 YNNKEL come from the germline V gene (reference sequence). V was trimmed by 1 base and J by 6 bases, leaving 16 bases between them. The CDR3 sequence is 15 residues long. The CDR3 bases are TGTGCCAGCAGCCAAGCCCTGACGGGGGTGTTCGAGCAGTACTTC. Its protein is CASSQALTGVFEQYF.

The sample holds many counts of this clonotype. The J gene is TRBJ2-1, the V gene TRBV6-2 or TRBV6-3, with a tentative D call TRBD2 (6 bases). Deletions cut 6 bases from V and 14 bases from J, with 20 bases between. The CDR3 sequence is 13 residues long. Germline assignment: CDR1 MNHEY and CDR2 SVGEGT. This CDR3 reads CASSPYRARGEFF. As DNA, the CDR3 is TGTGCCAGCAGCCCATACCGGGCCCGCGGGGAGTTCTTC.

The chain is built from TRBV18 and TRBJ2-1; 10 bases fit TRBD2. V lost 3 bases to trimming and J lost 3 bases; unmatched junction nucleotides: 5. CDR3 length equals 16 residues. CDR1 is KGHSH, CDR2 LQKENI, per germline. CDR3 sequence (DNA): TGTGCCAGCTCACCCTCTAGCGGGAGTTTCTACAATGAGCAGTTCTTC. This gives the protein CASSPSSGSFYNEQFF.

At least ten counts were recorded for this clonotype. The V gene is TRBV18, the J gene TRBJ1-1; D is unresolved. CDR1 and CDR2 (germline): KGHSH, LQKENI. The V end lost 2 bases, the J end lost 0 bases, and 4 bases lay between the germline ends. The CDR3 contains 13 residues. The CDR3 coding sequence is TGTGCCAGCTCACCATCAGTGAACACTGAAGCTTTCTTT. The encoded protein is CASSPSVNTEAFF.

The DNA for the CDR3 is TGCAGTGCCCCAACGACACTAGCCCAAGAGACCCAGTACTTC. The encoded protein is CSAPTTLAQETQYF. The V call is TRBV20-1, the J call TRBJ2-5; D is possibly TRBD2 (6 bases). Trimming shortened V by 6 bases and J by 1 base, and 15 bases separated the two germline ends. CDR3 length: 14 residues. CDR1 is DFQATT and CDR2 is SNEGSKA in the germline V gene (reference sequence).

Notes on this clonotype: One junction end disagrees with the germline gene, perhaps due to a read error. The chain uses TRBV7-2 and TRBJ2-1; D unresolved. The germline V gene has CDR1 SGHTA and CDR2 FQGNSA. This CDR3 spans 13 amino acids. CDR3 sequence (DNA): TGTGACAGCAGAGTAGGGCCCTACAATGAGCAGTTCTTC. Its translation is CDSRVGPYNEQFF. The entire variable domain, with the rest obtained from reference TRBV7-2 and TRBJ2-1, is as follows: GAGVSQSPSNKVTEKGKDVELRCDPISGHTALYWYRQSLGQGLEFLIYFQGNSAPDKSGLPSDRFSAERTGGSVSTLTIQRTQQEDSAVYLCDSRVGPYNEQFFGPGTRLTVL.

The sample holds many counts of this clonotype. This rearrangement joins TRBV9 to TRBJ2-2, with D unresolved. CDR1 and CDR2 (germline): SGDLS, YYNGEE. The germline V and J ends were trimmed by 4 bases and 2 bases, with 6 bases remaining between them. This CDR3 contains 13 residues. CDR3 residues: CASSPSNTGELFF. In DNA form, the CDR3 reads TGTGCCAGCAGCCCTAGTAACACCGGGGAGCTGTTTTTT.

The CDR3 DNA follows: TGCAGTGCTAGTACATGGGGGTTTTTAGATACGCAGTATTTT. This codes for CSASTWGFLDTQYF. The chain carries TRBV20-1 and TRBJ2-3; the D call may be TRBD1 or TRBD2 (5 bases each). V was trimmed by 3 bases and J by 5 bases, leaving 15 bases between them. The CDR3 is 14 residues long. Looked up from germline, CDR1 is DFQATT and CDR2 is SNEGSKA (reference sequence).

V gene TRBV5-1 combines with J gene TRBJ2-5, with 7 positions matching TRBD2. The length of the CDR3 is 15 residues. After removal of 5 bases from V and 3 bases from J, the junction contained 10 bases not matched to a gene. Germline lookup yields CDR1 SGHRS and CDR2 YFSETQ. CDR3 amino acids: CASSRYGEGEETQYF. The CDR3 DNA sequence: TGCGCCAGCAGTCGGTACGGGGAGGGAGAAGAGACCCAGTACTTC.

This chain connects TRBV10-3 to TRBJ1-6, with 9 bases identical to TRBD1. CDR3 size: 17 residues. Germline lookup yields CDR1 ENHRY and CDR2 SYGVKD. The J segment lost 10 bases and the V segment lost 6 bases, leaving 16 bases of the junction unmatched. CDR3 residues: CAISRGPSGTGYSPLHF. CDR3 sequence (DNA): TGTGCCATCAGCAGGGGGCCTTCCGGGACAGGGTACTCACCCCTCCACTTT.

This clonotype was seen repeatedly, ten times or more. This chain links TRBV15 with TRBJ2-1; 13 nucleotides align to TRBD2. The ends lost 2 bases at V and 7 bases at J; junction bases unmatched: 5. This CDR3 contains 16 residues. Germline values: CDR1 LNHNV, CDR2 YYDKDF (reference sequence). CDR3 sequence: CATSRTGTSGMNEQFF. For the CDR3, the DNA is TGTGCCACCAGCAGAACCGGGACTAGCGGGATGAATGAGCAGTTCTTC.

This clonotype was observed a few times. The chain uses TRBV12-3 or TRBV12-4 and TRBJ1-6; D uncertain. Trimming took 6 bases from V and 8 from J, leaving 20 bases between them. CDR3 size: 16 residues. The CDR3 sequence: CASRRPRWGQDSPLHF. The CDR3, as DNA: TGTGCCAGCAGACGGCCTCGCTGGGGTCAGGATTCACCCCTCCACTTT.

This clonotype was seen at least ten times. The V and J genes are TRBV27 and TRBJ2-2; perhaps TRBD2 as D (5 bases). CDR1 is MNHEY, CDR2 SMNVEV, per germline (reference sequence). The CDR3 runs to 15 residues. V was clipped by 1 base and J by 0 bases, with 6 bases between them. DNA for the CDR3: TGTGCCAGCAGTTTATACGGGGCGAACACCGGGGAGCTGTTTTTT. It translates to CASSLYGANTGELFF.